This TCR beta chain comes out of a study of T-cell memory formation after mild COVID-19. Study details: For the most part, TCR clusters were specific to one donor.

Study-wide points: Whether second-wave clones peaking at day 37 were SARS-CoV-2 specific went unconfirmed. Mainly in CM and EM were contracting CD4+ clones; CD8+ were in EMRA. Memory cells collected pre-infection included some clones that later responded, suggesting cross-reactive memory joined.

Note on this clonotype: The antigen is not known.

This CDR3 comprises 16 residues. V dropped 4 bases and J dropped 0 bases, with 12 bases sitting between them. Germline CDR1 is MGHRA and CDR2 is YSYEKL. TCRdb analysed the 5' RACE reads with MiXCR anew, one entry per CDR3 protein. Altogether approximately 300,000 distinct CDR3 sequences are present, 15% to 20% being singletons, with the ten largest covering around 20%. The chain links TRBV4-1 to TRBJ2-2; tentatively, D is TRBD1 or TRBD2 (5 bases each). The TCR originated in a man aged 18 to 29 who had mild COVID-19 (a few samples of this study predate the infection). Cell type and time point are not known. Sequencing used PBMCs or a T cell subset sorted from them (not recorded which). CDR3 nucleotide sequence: TGCGCCAGCAGCCTATTGACGGGGCCGAACACCGGGGAGCTGTTTTTT. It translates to CASSLLTGPNTGELFF.